Sequencing of this T cell receptor (beta chain) was carried out in a study of blood T cell repertoires in COVID-19. For the study at large: The United States, Italy and Spain supplied acute and convalescent COVID-19 samples. The cDNA or gDNA used as material had been derived from T cells, B-cell-depleted T cells, or PBMCs.

Study processing details: Reference gene primer amplification gave estimated nucleated cell counts. Sequencing used immunoSEQ multiplex PCR; TCRdb keeps in-frame clones, though not all of them. The V and J calls and clone size were taken over from that table, and D and trimming were inferred from the DNA. The data show roughly 150,000 clones, roughly 80% seen once. Trimming took 6 bases from V and 1 from J; bases not matched to a gene: 7. CDR1 and CDR2 (germline): LGHDT, YNNKEL (reference sequence). CDR3 length equals 15 residues. This clone was seen a handful of times. Sequencing was performed on peripheral blood. The gene calls are TRBV3-1 (or the pseudogene TRBV3-2) and TRBJ2-3; 7 bases agree with TRBD1. The receptor was derived from a man between 60 and 75 years old with acute or convalescent COVID-19. The CDR3 nucleotides read TGTGCCAGCAGTCCCCGGACAGGACGCACAGATACGCAGTATTTT. Protein product: CASSPRTGRTDTQYF.